The 11 T cell receptor beta chains listed next were all sequenced from one sample in a study of response to subunit inactivated influenza vaccine. TCRdb reanalysed the RT-PCR reads using MiXCR and keeps one entry per CDR3 protein. The data show about 620,000 distinct CDR3 sequences, 12% seen once. The sequencing used PBMCs from blood, collected on the day of vaccination. The origin of the receptors is a man aged 45 to 65 who received an inactivated influenza vaccine.

This clonotype was detected many times. The CDR3 DNA sequence: TGTGCCAGCAGTTTTGGCGGGGGCCAGGAGACCCAGTACTTC. This gives the protein CASSFGGGQETQYF. The rearrangement links TRBV28 to TRBJ2-5, with D perhaps TRBD2 (7 bases). This CDR3 comprises 14 residues. Germline CDR1 MDHEN, CDR2 SYDVKM. Trimming took 3 bases from V and 5 from J, leaving 13 bases between them. Drawing the rest from reference TRBV28 and TRBJ2-5, the complete variable domain is DVKVTQSSRYLVKRTGEKVFLECVQDMDHENMFWYRQDPGLGLRLIYFSYDVKMKEKGDIPEGYSVSREKKERFSLILESASTNQTSMYLCASSFGGGQETQYFGPGTRLLVL.

This clonotype was counted only a few times. The rearrangement joins TRBV12-3 or TRBV12-4 to TRBJ1-1; no definite D call. Trimming took off 3 bases at V and 1 base at J, with 12 bases between the two ends. The CDR3 extends over 15 amino acids. This CDR3 is CASSFKYRPNTEAFF. In DNA form, the CDR3 reads TGTGCCAGCAGTTTTAAGTATCGGCCGAACACTGAAGCTTTCTTT.

The V call is TRBV12-3 or TRBV12-4, the J call TRBJ1-1; D remains ambiguous. The length of the CDR3 is 14 residues. Trimming took 3 bases from V and 5 from J, leaving 13 bases between them. The CDR3 DNA is TGTGCCAGCAGTTTTTCGGGCACGAGTACTGAAGCTTTCTTT. It yields the protein CASSFSGTSTEAFF.

This clonotype showed up many times. The chain recombines TRBV5-1 with TRBJ1-1; tentative D call: TRBD1 (5 bases). CDR3 length: 14 amino acids. Germline CDR1 is SGHRS and CDR2 is YFSETQ. The V and J ends lost 1 base and 1 base respectively, with 8 bases between them. Here the CDR3 DNA reads TGCGCCAGCAGCTTGCAGGGTTGGAACACTGAAGCTTTCTTT. It specifies CASSLQGWNTEAFF.

This clonotype was counted only a few times. This sequence joins TRBV9 and TRBJ1-4; D is unresolved. The CDR3 extends over 14 amino acids. Trimming shortened V by 3 bases and J by 3 bases, and 9 bases separated the two germline ends. Germline assignment: CDR1 SGDLS and CDR2 YYNGEE. The CDR3 coding sequence is TGTGCCAGCAGCGCCCACGGTTCTAATGAAAAACTGTTTTTT. Amino acids: CASSAHGSNEKLFF. Together with reference TRBV9 and TRBJ1-4, the CDR3 gives the full variable domain: DSGVTQTPKHLITATGQRVTLRCSPRSGDLSVYWYQQSLDQGLQFLIQYYNGEERAKGNILERFSAQQFPDLHSELNLSSLELGDSALYFCASSAHGSNEKLFFGSGTQLSVL.

This clonotype was observed many times. The genes are TRBV28 and TRBJ2-4; TRBD1 might be the D (6 bases). The V end was cut by 5 bases, the J end by 1 base, with 21 bases between. This CDR3 contains 18 residues. CDR1 and CDR2 (germline): MDHEN, SYDVKM. The DNA of the CDR3 is TGTGCCAGCAGTCCGGGACAAATGAATTTACCCGCCAAAAACATTCAGTACTTC. Protein sequence: CASSPGQMNLPAKNIQYF. The whole variable domain, remainder taken from reference TRBV28 and TRBJ2-4, is DVKVTQSSRYLVKRTGEKVFLECVQDMDHENMFWYRQDPGLGLRLIYFSYDVKMKEKGDIPEGYSVSREKKERFSLILESASTNQTSMYLCASSPGQMNLPAKNIQYFGAGTRLSVL.

This clonotype was detected a few times. The genes are TRBV29-1 and TRBJ2-4, with D perhaps TRBD2 (5 bases). This CDR3 is 13 amino acids long. Trimming shortened V by 7 bases and J by 5 bases, and 15 bases separated the two germline ends. The germline V gene has CDR1 SQVTM and CDR2 ANQGSEA. CDR3: CSAKLATQNIQYF. As DNA, the CDR3 is TGCAGCGCAAAGTTAGCGACCCAAAACATTCAGTACTTC. The whole variable domain, remainder taken from reference TRBV29-1 and TRBJ2-4, is SAVISQKPSRDICQRGTSLTIQCQVDSQVTMMFWYRQQPGQSLTLIATANQGSEATYESGFVIDKFPISRPNLTFSTLTVSNMSPEDSSIYLCSAKLATQNIQYFGAGTRLSVL.

This clonotype was counted many times. V and J are TRBV20-1 and TRBJ1-2, with 8 bases aligning to TRBD1. CDR1 and CDR2 from the germline V gene are DFQATT and SNEGSKA (reference sequence). The CDR3 length is 16 residues. V trimming: 0 bases; J trimming: 10 bases; junction bases outside the gene matches: 16. CDR3: CSARDLPGQESFDYTF. CDR3 bases: TGCAGTGCTAGAGATCTGCCGGGACAGGAGAGCTTCGACTACACCTTC.

The chain carries TRBV6-2 or TRBV6-3 and TRBJ2-3; D is unresolved. V gave up 6 bases and J gave up 11 bases, with 18 bases separating them. The CDR3 is 13 amino acids. CDR1 and CDR2 (germline): MNHEY, SVGEGT. In DNA, the CDR3 is TGTGCCAGCAGCCTCGAGCGACATAGAAGGCAGTATTTT. Protein sequence: CASSLERHRRQYF.

In this sample, this clonotype turned up a few times. Its ends do not fully match the called genes, so a read error is possible. The rearrangement links TRBV7-9 to TRBJ1-3; maybe TRBD1 (5 bases). Germline V gives CDR1 SEHNR, CDR2 FQNEAQ (reference sequence). This CDR3 has 11 amino acids. CDR3 coding DNA: TGTGCCAGCAGCTCGGATACGGGACGTAATTTT. Protein: CASSSDTGRNF.

The gene calls are TRBV4-2 and TRBJ2-1, with TRBD2 matching over 10 bases. Germline CDR1 LGHNA, CDR2 YNFKEQ. V gave up 1 base and J gave up 7 bases; unmatched junction bases: 4. CDR3 length equals 15 residues. CDR3 region: CASSQASGGPNEQFF. Written as DNA, the CDR3 is TGTGCCAGCAGCCAAGCTAGCGGGGGTCCAAATGAGCAGTTCTTC.